This is a list of T cell receptor beta chains from one sample in a study of shared clonotypes between healthy human individuals. The repertoire was sequenced with immunoSEQ multiplex PCR; TCRdb's copy has only in-frame clones and lacks some. The repertoire holds approximately 590,000 clones, with roughly 96% as singletons. Sequencing was done on a sample of naive CD8+ T cells sorted from blood. The receptors were gathered from a woman under 40 in good health. CDR3s include the opening cysteine and the closing phenylalanine or tryptophan. D genes are given only for firm matches. The size entry is marked missing in some rows and otherwise reads once, few, many or a size class.

CDR3aa: CASSLATRLYSTDTQYF
CDR3nt: TGTGCCAGCAGCTTGGCTACTAGGCTTTATAGCACAGATACGCAGTATTTT
d_gene: NA
v_gene: TRBV5-6
abundance: NA
j_gene: TRBJ2-3

CDR3aa: CSVSGTGKGNTEAFF
CDR3nt: TGCAGCGTTTCCGGGACAGGGAAAGGGAACACTGAAGCTTTCTTT
d_gene: TRBD1
v_gene: TRBV29-1
abundance: NA
j_gene: TRBJ1-1

CDR3aa: CASVNVNEQFF
CDR3nt: TGTGCCAGCGTAAACGTAAATGAGCAGTTCTTC
d_gene: NA
v_gene: TRBV7-2
abundance: NA
j_gene: TRBJ2-1

CDR3aa: CASSLDRANYGYTF
CDR3nt: TGTGCCAGCAGCTTGGACAGGGCTAACTATGGCTACACCTTC
d_gene: NA
v_gene: TRBV5-4
abundance: NA
j_gene: TRBJ1-2

CDR3aa: CASSLSRGTPANEQFF
CDR3nt: TGTGCCAGCAGTTTAAGCAGGGGGACACCTGCCAATGAGCAGTTCTTC
d_gene: TRBD1
v_gene: TRBV27
abundance: NA
j_gene: TRBJ2-1

CDR3aa: CASRESGRGTDTQYF
CDR3nt: TGTGCCAGCAGGGAGAGCGGGCGCGGCACAGATACGCAGTATTTT
d_gene: NA
v_gene: TRBV13
abundance: NA
j_gene: TRBJ2-3

CDR3aa: CAISVWGGEPAYEQYF
CDR3nt: TGTGCCATCAGTGTTTGGGGGGGGGAGCCTGCCTACGAGCAGTACTTC
d_gene: TRBD2
v_gene: TRBV10-3
abundance: NA
j_gene: TRBJ2-7

CDR3aa: CASSMGSLTGELFF
CDR3nt: TGTGCCAGTAGTATGGGCAGTCTCACCGGGGAGCTGTTTTTT
d_gene: NA
v_gene: TRBV19
abundance: once
j_gene: TRBJ2-2

CDR3aa: CASSLLSGRVETQYF
CDR3nt: TGTGCCAGCAGCCTACTTAGCGGGAGAGTTGAGACCCAGTACTTC
d_gene: TRBD2
v_gene: TRBV11-2
abundance: NA
j_gene: TRBJ2-5

CDR3aa: CASTEATGSSYEQYF
CDR3nt: TGTGCCAGCACCGAAGCGACGGGGAGCTCCTACGAGCAGTACTTC
d_gene: NA
v_gene: TRBV28
abundance: NA
j_gene: TRBJ2-7

CDR3aa: CASTFTGELFF
CDR3nt: TGTGCCAGCACCTTCACCGGGGAGCTGTTTTTT
d_gene: NA
v_gene: TRBV6-1
abundance: NA
j_gene: TRBJ2-2

CDR3aa: CSVDNTGKAPVGNTIYF
CDR3nt: TGCAGCGTTGATAATACAGGGAAGGCGCCGGTAGGAAACACCATATATTTT
d_gene: NA
v_gene: TRBV29-1
abundance: NA
j_gene: TRBJ1-3

CDR3aa: CASRPGGGDNQPQHF
CDR3nt: TGTGCCAGCAGGCCAGGAGGGGGGGACAATCAGCCCCAGCATTTT
d_gene: NA
v_gene: TRBV2
abundance: NA
j_gene: TRBJ1-5

CDR3aa: CAWSSGRMAYEQYF
CDR3nt: TGTGCCTGGAGTAGCGGGAGGATGGCCTACGAGCAGTACTTC
d_gene: TRBD2
v_gene: TRBV30
abundance: NA
j_gene: TRBJ2-7

CDR3aa: CSVEAPGQRTLRNTIYF
CDR3nt: TGCAGCGTTGAGGCACCGGGACAGCGTACTTTGAGGAACACCATATATTTT
d_gene: TRBD1
v_gene: TRBV29-1
abundance: NA
j_gene: TRBJ1-3

CDR3aa: CASKYGPSYEQYF
CDR3nt: TGTGCCAGCAAGTACGGTCCCTCCTACGAGCAGTACTTC
d_gene: NA
v_gene: TRBV2
abundance: NA
j_gene: TRBJ2-7

CDR3aa: CSVRTGGSYNEQFF
CDR3nt: TGCAGCGTCCGTACAGGGGGGTCCTACAATGAGCAGTTCTTC
d_gene: TRBD1
v_gene: TRBV29-1
abundance: NA
j_gene: TRBJ2-1

CDR3aa: CASTGEREQYF
CDR3nt: TGCGCCAGCACGGGGGAGCGTGAGCAGTACTTC
d_gene: NA
v_gene: TRBV10-1
abundance: NA
j_gene: TRBJ2-7

CDR3aa: CASRYRDLGTEAFF
CDR3nt: TGTGCCAGCAGGTACAGGGACTTGGGCACTGAAGCTTTCTTT
d_gene: NA
v_gene: TRBV28
abundance: NA
j_gene: TRBJ1-1

CDR3aa: CAWSQHWGDPETQYF
CDR3nt: TGTGCCTGGAGCCAGCACTGGGGGGATCCAGAGACCCAGTACTTC
d_gene: NA
v_gene: TRBV30
abundance: NA
j_gene: TRBJ2-5

CDR3aa: CASSIDLGPQPQHF
CDR3nt: TGTGCCAGTAGTATAGATCTTGGGCCTCAGCCCCAGCATTTT
d_gene: NA
v_gene: TRBV19
abundance: NA
j_gene: TRBJ1-5

CDR3aa: CASSHPGVYEQYF
CDR3nt: TGCGCCAGCAGCCACCCCGGGGTCTACGAGCAGTACTTC
d_gene: NA
v_gene: TRBV4-1
abundance: NA
j_gene: TRBJ2-7

CDR3aa: CASSLWIAAGGYTGELFF
CDR3nt: TGTGCCAGCAGTTTATGGATAGCGGCGGGGGGATACACCGGGGAGCTGTTTTTT
d_gene: TRBD2
v_gene: TRBV28
abundance: once
j_gene: TRBJ2-2

CDR3aa: CASSELTSSYEQYF
CDR3nt: TGTGCCAGCAGTGAATTAACGAGCTCCTACGAGCAGTACTTC
d_gene: NA
v_gene: TRBV25-1
abundance: NA
j_gene: TRBJ2-7

CDR3aa: CASRIQGGDPDTQYF
CDR3nt: TGTGCCAGCAGAATACAGGGGGGAGATCCAGATACGCAGTATTTT
d_gene: TRBD1
v_gene: TRBV28
abundance: NA
j_gene: TRBJ2-3

CDR3aa: CASSFPRQGHSNQPQHF
CDR3nt: TGTGCCAGCAGTTTCCCTAGACAGGGACATAGCAATCAGCCCCAGCATTTT
d_gene: TRBD1
v_gene: TRBV28
abundance: NA
j_gene: TRBJ1-5

CDR3aa: CASTWTGSSGNTIYF
CDR3nt: TGTGCCAGTACGTGGACAGGGAGCTCTGGAAACACCATATATTTT
d_gene: TRBD1
v_gene: TRBV19
abundance: NA
j_gene: TRBJ1-3

CDR3aa: CASSIKDAFSGGGYNEQFF
CDR3nt: TGTGCCAGTAGTATCAAAGACGCCTTTAGCGGGGGGGGATACAATGAGCAGTTCTTC
d_gene: TRBD2
v_gene: TRBV19
abundance: NA
j_gene: TRBJ2-1

CDR3aa: CASSSETSGSSYNEQFF
CDR3nt: TGTGCCAGCAGTTCCGAGACTAGCGGGAGCTCCTACAATGAGCAGTTCTTC
d_gene: TRBD2
v_gene: TRBV28
abundance: once
j_gene: TRBJ2-1